The sequence of this T cell receptor (beta chain) was determined in a study of human T cells and chemical hapten exposure. Study conclusions and caveats: The study found that PT1 expanded TCR counts correlated positively with patch test score.

This clonotype was seen ten or more times. Antigen: not known. TCRdb used MiXCR to reprocess the RACE reads, holding one entry per CDR3 protein. This sample has 80,000 to 95,000 distinct CDR3 sequences, with around 9.6% found just once. Time point denoted: pre-sensitization, week 0. As for treatment: therapeutic diphenylcyclopropenone sensitization with weekly scalp DPC. The sample in question was whole blood, obtained in connection with sensitization to the hapten diphenylcyclopropenone (DPC). This clonotype was obtained from a woman aged 40 to 50 with alopecia areata. Some clones in this sample may be carry-over from other donors' samples.

CDR3 in amino acids: CASSPPAGHETQYF. The CDR3 region has the DNA TGTGCCAGCAGCCCCCCAGCGGGCCACGAGACCCAGTACTTC. The chain is built from TRBV7-9 and TRBJ2-5; D might be TRBD2 (6 bases). Trimming cost V 5 bases and J 5 bases, with 15 bases left between them. This CDR3 spans 14 amino acids. Germline CDR1 reads SEHNR; CDR2 reads FQNEAQ (reference sequence).